This T cell receptor (beta chain) is from a study of T cells in tumors and immune-related adverse events. Sequenced by immunoSEQ multiplex PCR; TCRdb stores in-frame clones only, minus some. The sample carries around 2,500 clones, roughly 80% recorded once. J lost 4 bases, V lost 1 base, and 4 bases had no gene match. Germline loops: CDR1 LGHNA, CDR2 YNFKEQ. The CDR3 has 15 residues. This chain connects TRBV4-2 to TRBJ2-5; 9 bases are a match to TRBD1. The origin of this receptor is a female donor with metastatic renal cell carcinoma. The source material was tumor tissue, sampled from a patient treated with anti-PD-1 therapy. CDR3 amino acids: CASSQGQGDGETQYF. CDR3 sequence (DNA): TGTGCCAGCAGCCAAGGACAGGGGGATGGAGAGACCCAGTACTTC.